The text below deals with one T cell receptor (beta chain). This CDR3 has 15 amino acids. V was pared by 5 bases and J by 0 bases, with 11 bases between. Germline CDR1 is MNHEY and CDR2 is SVGEGT. Recovered status in Cohort 3 required two negative PCRs, clearance, or symptom resolution. The data were taken from a study of blood T cell repertoires in COVID-19. The protocol was immunoSEQ multiplex PCR, while the TCRdb copy is restricted to in-frame clones and leaves out a portion. The sample has approximately 280,000 clones, around nine tenths seen once; the top ten hold roughly 3%. The V call is TRBV6-2 or TRBV6-3, the J call TRBJ2-1; no clear D gene. The material sequenced was PBMCs or T cells enriched from blood (not recorded which). The source is a woman in her late teens or twenties who had recovered from COVID-19. The CDR3 protein is CASSPKTPSYNEQFF. The CDR3 DNA follows: TGTGCCAGCAGTCCAAAGACTCCCTCCTACAATGAGCAGTTCTTC.